Described below is a single T cell receptor beta chain sequence and its context. TRB was amplified from 250 ng of peripheral blood genomic DNA per sample. There are 14 residues in the CDR3. Germline V gene sequence: CDR1 LNHDA, CDR2 SQIVND (reference sequence). This sample was included in a study of T cell clusters in autoimmune cytopenias. Overall study context: A median of about 49,000 TRB reads per sample yielded a median roughly 2,500 distinct clonotypes.

Multiplex touch-down PCR amplified TRB using TRB-A and TRB-B pools in one tube. Using the multiplex PCR reads, TCRdb records one entry per CDR3 protein without DNA. In total, the table holds 10,000 to 11,000 distinct CDR3 sequences. This sample also belongs to another study, concerning T cell repertoires in aging, cancer and after chemotherapy. From that report: Repeat sampling of healthy donors over several months to years showed clear clonal overlap. Loss of evenness, beyond lost richness, contributed to age-related TCR diversity decline in cancer patients.

The TCR was taken from a human donor in good health. Sequenced: peripheral blood. The V and J genes are TRBV19 and TRBJ2-7; TCRdb's D call, TRBD1, is unchecked because there is no DNA. The CDR3 loop reads CASSHYGTHYEQYF.